Presented here are 26 T cell receptor beta chains from one specimen sequenced in a study of T cells in Graves' hyperthyroidism and ophthalmopathy. The investigators amplified TCR beta CDR3 regions from RNA transcripts. A set of HTBI primers served as the primers for a first-round RT-PCR of the TCR CDR3. TCRdb ran MiXCR on the multiplex PCR reads and lists one entry per CDR3 protein. In the table there are 530,000 or so distinct CDR3 sequences, around a quarter of which are singletons. The source material was blood. The receptor set was obtained from a woman aged 25 to 39 with Graves' ophthalmopathy.

This chain links TRBV14 with TRBJ2-2; no definite D call. Germline assignment: CDR1 SGHDN and CDR2 FVKESK. V was shortened by 0 bases and J by 3 bases, with 8 bases between the two germline ends. This CDR3 spans 15 amino acids. The CDR3 reads CASSQDRQYTGELFF. The DNA for the CDR3 is TGTGCCAGCAGCCAAGACAGGCAATACACCGGGGAGCTGTTTTTT.

This clonotype was detected ten times or more. The V and J genes are TRBV14 and TRBJ1-1; D remains ambiguous. Germline loops: CDR1 SGHDN, CDR2 FVKESK. Trimming shortened V by 0 bases and J by 3 bases, and 14 bases separated the two germline ends. The CDR3 consists of 16 residues. CDR3 coding DNA: TGTGCCAGCAGCCAAGATCCGGTTCTGGTGGACACTGAAGCTTTCTTT. Its protein product is CASSQDPVLVDTEAFF.

This clonotype was counted many times. This chain links TRBV11-2 with TRBJ2-7; 9 nucleotides match TRBD2. The germline gives CDR1 SGHAT, CDR2 FQNNGV. CDR3 length: 14 residues. Unmatched junction bases numbered 2, after V lost 2 bases and J lost 3 bases. CDR3 in DNA: TGTGCCAGCAGCTTACTAGCGGGAAACTACGAGCAGTACTTC. Its protein is CASSLLAGNYEQYF.

The rearrangement joins TRBV15 to TRBJ1-5; D gene ambiguous. Trimming took off 8 bases at V and 7 bases at J, with 12 bases between the two ends. The V gene's germline CDR1 is LNHNV and CDR2 YYDKDF (reference sequence). The CDR3 is made up of 12 amino acids. CDR3 sequence (DNA): TGTGCCACCGCAGACCTCCGACAGCCCCAGCATTTT. It yields the protein CATADLRQPQHF.

Here the CDR3 DNA reads TGTGCCAGCCGGGACACTCACACCGGGGAGCTGTTTTTT. Translated, it gives CASRDTHTGELFF. The chain uses TRBV19 and TRBJ2-2; TRBD1 is a possible D gene (6 bases). The CDR3 runs 13 residues. V was shortened by 9 bases and J by 3 bases, with 11 bases between the two germline ends. CDR1 is LNHDA, CDR2 SQIVND, per germline (reference sequence).

This chain uses TRBV11-2 with TRBJ2-2; TRBD1 agrees at 7 bases. With 3 bases clipped from V and 1 base from J, the junction kept 2 bases outside the gene matches. The germline gives CDR1 SGHAT, CDR2 FQNNGV. The CDR3 extends over 15 amino acids. The CDR3 region is CASSFGTVNTGELFF. In nucleotides, the CDR3 is TGTGCCAGCAGCTTTGGGACAGTGAACACCGGGGAGCTGTTTTTT.

This clonotype was recorded at least ten times. This chain uses TRBV7-2 with TRBJ2-7; D unresolved. The germline CDR1 and CDR2 sequences are SGHTA and FQGNSA. This CDR3 contains 12 residues. V was clipped by 9 bases and J by 0 bases, with 9 bases between them. CDR3: CASLEDSYEQYF. DNA of the CDR3: TGTGCCAGTCTCGAGGACTCCTACGAGCAGTACTTC.

To note about this clonotype: Its ends do not fully match the called genes, so a read error is possible. The gene calls are TRBV18 and TRBJ1-1; D perhaps matches TRBD1 (5 bases). The CDR3 is made up of 16 amino acids. The germline gives CDR1 KGHSH, CDR2 LQKENI. Here the CDR3 DNA reads TGTGCCAGCCCACCACCGGGACGGGGAACAAGGACTGAAGATTTCTTT. Translating gives CASPPPGRGTRTEDFF.

The V call is TRBV5-1, the J call TRBJ2-2; D possibly uses TRBD1 or TRBD2 (5 bases each). The germline CDR1 and CDR2 sequences are SGHRS and YFSETQ. This CDR3 has 14 amino acids. V gave up 4 bases and J gave up 3 bases, with 10 bases separating them. CDR3 protein: CASSRRDDTGELFF. The CDR3 region has the DNA TGCGCCAGCAGCCGTCGGGACGACACCGGGGAGCTGTTTTTT.

Many counts were recorded for this clonotype. The chain uses TRBV18 and TRBJ1-2, with D maybe TRBD1 (6 bases). The V end was cut by 3 bases, the J end by 4 bases, with 9 bases between. Per the germline V gene, CDR1 is KGHSH and CDR2 is LQKENI. The CDR3 loop spans 13 amino acids. The CDR3 protein is CASSPGTFYGYTF. CDR3 bases: TGTGCCAGCTCACCCGGGACATTCTATGGCTACACCTTC.

In this sample, this clonotype turned up many times. The genes are TRBV28 and TRBJ2-7; weak D call: TRBD1 (6 bases). Trimming stripped 2 bases from V and 6 bases from J, with 8 bases between. The CDR3 length is 12 residues. Germline V CDR1 and CDR2: MDHEN, SYDVKM. The CDR3 DNA follows: TGTGCCAGCAGTTTACAGGGGCCCGAGCAGTACTTC. Amino acids: CASSLQGPEQYF. Together with reference TRBV28 and TRBJ2-7, the CDR3 gives the full variable domain: DVKVTQSSRYLVKRTGEKVFLECVQDMDHENMFWYRQDPGLGLRLIYFSYDVKMKEKGDIPEGYSVSREKKERFSLILESASTNQTSMYLCASSLQGPEQYFGPGTRLTVT.

This clonotype has at least ten counts. The V call is TRBV12-3 or TRBV12-4, the J call TRBJ2-7; D is ambiguous. This CDR3 comprises 14 residues. Trimming removed 7 bases from V and 2 bases from J, with 15 bases in between. The CDR3, as DNA: TGTGCCAGCACTCTAGGAGACGGAGCCTACGAGCAGTACTTC. Amino acid sequence: CASTLGDGAYEQYF.

This clonotype was counted ten times or more. The V call is TRBV3-1, the J call TRBJ1-1; 8 nucleotides align to TRBD1. The CDR3 is 15 amino acids. Looked up from germline, CDR1 is LGHDT and CDR2 is YNNKEL (reference sequence). With V trimmed by 4 bases and J by 0 bases, 4 bases remained unmatched. CDR3 sequence reads: CASSPGGTMNTEAFF. The DNA for the CDR3 is TGTGCCAGCAGCCCAGGGGGCACCATGAACACTGAAGCTTTCTTT.

This clonotype was observed at least ten times. The chain joins TRBV6-5 to TRBJ1-3; 8 bases fit TRBD1. Germline V gives CDR1 MNHEY, CDR2 SVGAGI. The CDR3 has 17 amino acids. After removal of 1 base from V and 4 bases from J, the junction contained 9 bases not matched to a gene. The CDR3 spells CASSYLRGRGQGNTIYF. Written as DNA, the CDR3 is TGTGCCAGCAGTTACTTGCGAGGCAGGGGGCAAGGAAACACCATATATTTT.

This clonotype was counted at least ten times. This chain joins TRBV9 and TRBJ2-2; TRBD2 matches at 10 bases. CDR3 length: 17 residues. With 3 bases clipped from V and 4 bases from J, the junction kept 9 bases outside the gene matches. Germline values: CDR1 SGDLS, CDR2 YYNGEE. Written as DNA, the CDR3 is TGTGCCAGCAGCGGAGAGCGGGGGGGCCGCGTCACCGGGGAGCTGTTTTTT. This gives the protein CASSGERGGRVTGELFF.

CDR3 amino acids: CASSLSGQDVTKNIQYF. The CDR3 region has the DNA TGTGCCAGCAGTTTATCGGGACAGGACGTTACCAAAAACATTCAGTACTTC. The rearrangement links TRBV27 to TRBJ2-4, with 8 bases lining up with TRBD1. Germline-derived CDR1 and CDR2 are MNHEY and SMNVEV (reference sequence). With 0 bases clipped from V and 2 bases from J, the junction kept 6 bases outside the gene matches. CDR3 length equals 17 residues.

This clonotype was detected only a few times. The chain couples TRBV4-1 to TRBJ2-7; 8 bases map to TRBD2. The CDR3 runs 17 residues. From germline, CDR1 is MGHRA and CDR2 YSYEKL. With V trimmed by 4 bases and J by 1 base, 12 bases remained unmatched. The CDR3 bases are TGCGCCAGCAGCCGCCGCCTGAGCGGGGGAAGTTCCTACGAGCAGTACTTC. It specifies CASSRRLSGGSSYEQYF.

This chain uses TRBV5-1 with TRBJ2-7; 9 bases are shared with TRBD1. The CDR3 runs to 13 residues. Unmatched junction bases numbered 5, after V lost 3 bases and J lost 7 bases. Germline-derived CDR1 and CDR2 are SGHRS and YFSETQ. This CDR3 reads CASSSTGGDEQYF. The CDR3 bases are TGCGCCAGCAGCTCGACAGGGGGTGATGAGCAGTACTTC.

The sample holds many counts of this clonotype. The CDR3 region is CSARPEDRATKAFF. In DNA form, the CDR3 reads TGCAGTGCTAGACCCGAGGACAGGGCGACTAAAGCTTTCTTT. The chain links TRBV20-1 to TRBJ1-1, with TRBD1 identical over 8 bases. V was clipped by 2 bases and J by 9 bases; unmatched bases: 11. The CDR3 has 14 residues. CDR1 is DFQATT, CDR2 SNEGSKA, per germline (reference sequence).

This clonotype occurred a few times. V is TRBV2 and J is TRBJ2-2, with D unresolved. This CDR3 is 14 amino acids long. Germline values: CDR1 SNHLY, CDR2 FYNNEI. V was cut by 5 bases and J by 3 bases, with 10 bases left in between. The DNA of the CDR3 is TGTGCCAGCAGTCGAGACGGTGACACCGGGGAGCTGTTTTTT. Translating it yields CASSRDGDTGELFF.

This clonotype was counted many times. This chain links TRBV10-3 with TRBJ2-5; 13 nucleotides align to TRBD2. Germline-derived CDR1 and CDR2 are ENHRY and SYGVKD. V trimming: 6 bases; J trimming: 4 bases; junction bases outside the gene matches: 5. The CDR3 runs 15 residues. CDR3 in DNA: TGTGCCATCAGGACCGGGACTAGCGGGGTAGAGACCCAGTACTTC. Translated, it gives CAIRTGTSGVETQYF.

The gene calls are TRBV6-2 or TRBV6-3 and TRBJ2-7; D is undetermined. Between the trimmed V and J ends, which lost 6 bases and 6 bases, there was a span of 12 bases. The germline V gene encodes CDR1 MNHEY and CDR2 SVGEGT. This CDR3 has 12 residues. CDR3 nucleotides: TGTGCCAGCAGCTCCGAAATAGGCGAGCAGTACTTC. Its translation: CASSSEIGEQYF.

This clonotype was picked up many times. The rearrangement links TRBV24-1 to TRBJ1-2; D gene unclear. The length of the CDR3 is 14 residues. Germline V gene sequence: CDR1 KGHDR, CDR2 SFDVKD. V was cut by 6 bases and J by 3 bases, with 13 bases left in between. The CDR3 DNA is TGTGCCACCAGTTCAGCGCGAATAGACTATGGCTACACCTTC. Encoded protein: CATSSARIDYGYTF.

This clonotype came up many times. This rearrangement joins TRBV6-2 or TRBV6-3 to TRBJ2-2; either TRBD1 or TRBD2 may fit D (5 bases each). CDR3 length: 14 amino acids. The germline V gene encodes CDR1 MNHEY and CDR2 SVGEGT. V lost 7 bases and J 1 base, leaving 10 bases between the germline ends. The CDR3 is CASNSGGNTGELFF. DNA for the CDR3: TGTGCCAGCAACTCTGGGGGGAACACCGGGGAGCTGTTTTTT.

The genes are TRBV28 and TRBJ1-1, with D possibly being TRBD1 (5 bases). The CDR3 is 14 residues long. The germline CDR1 and CDR2 sequences are MDHEN and SYDVKM. Between the trimmed V and J ends, which lost 3 bases and 6 bases, there was a span of 14 bases. This chain's CDR3 is CASSLQGSTSEAFF. For the CDR3, the DNA is TGTGCCAGCAGTTTGCAGGGAAGTACATCTGAAGCTTTCTTT. Combining the CDR3 with reference TRBV28 and TRBJ1-1 gives the whole variable domain DVKVTQSSRYLVKRTGEKVFLECVQDMDHENMFWYRQDPGLGLRLIYFSYDVKMKEKGDIPEGYSVSREKKERFSLILESASTNQTSMYLCASSLQGSTSEAFFGQGTRLTVV.

This clonotype was observed a handful of times. The chain has TRBV12-3 or TRBV12-4 and TRBJ2-7; D unclear. V lost 10 bases, J lost 7 bases, and 17 bases lay in between. CDR3 length equals 12 residues. In DNA, the CDR3 is TGTGCCACCTCGGCCGGTTACTTAGAGCAGTACTTC. Protein: CATSAGYLEQYF.